This T cell receptor (beta chain) was profiled in a study of shared clonotypes between healthy human individuals (dated by TCRdb to 2018 to 2020). The study in broad terms: A few men and two women, aged 18 to 49 years, made up the cohort. For each donor, CD4 naive and CD4 memory were each given three plates, CD8 naive was given two plates, and CD8 memory was given one plate. To estimate repertoire size and how much clonotypes are shared between individuals, the study performed deep sequencing of blood TCR repertoires from roughly five healthy adults. To increase sequencing depth and limit assay-specific biases, TCR repertoire library preparation and sequencing were carried out by different laboratories using diverse techniques. Between about 0.94 and 8.9 billion PBMCs per donor were obtained by leukapheresis. What the work shows at the level of the full study, not this receptor alone: Higher generation probabilities were observed for clonotypes shared by all four sorted-subset donors than for non-shared clonotypes. Sampling was restricted to blood, and TCR repertoires in tissue are likely to differ from TCR repertoires in blood. Larger estimated clonotype richness was generally found for naive subsets than for memory subsets. When a handful of donors were compared, the shared fraction of clonotypes was about 5.2% for naive CD4, approximately 3.5% for naive CD8, 2.3% for memory CD4, and less than 0.5% for memory CD8. The small number of donors limited the genetic and exposure-history diversity represented. Even with the large sequencing depth, rarefaction of the sorted-subset datasets indicated that sequencing was incomplete. Based on pairwise subsampling, the degree of clonotype sharing among donors was expected to be affected by sequencing depth.

Using the deep immunoSEQ assay, TCR CDR3 regions were amplified from genomic DNA by multiplex PCR. Extracted genomic DNA from each cell subset was spread evenly across all wells of several immunoSEQ 96-well plates, with each plate serving as a replicate. For sorted subsets, around 200 ng genomic DNA, equal to 25,000 to 35,000 T cell genomes, was loaded into each replicate PCR. Purified libraries were measured with a Qubit 3.0 fluorometer, size-checked on a Bioanalyzer 2100, and measured again with the KAPA Library Quantification kit. A separate single-read 150-cycle Illumina NextSeq 550 flow cell was used to sequence each immunoSEQ 96-well plate. Per the source publication's procedure: Because the immunoSEQ output held only junctional sequences and lacked quality scores, the filtering could not match the filtering applied to full-length reads. Sequences were annotated with PyIR, a Python wrapper for IgBLAST v1.9, and V/J genes and CDR3 were assigned using IMGT germline references. Reads were filtered out if the reads had weak V/J assignments (E-value above 1e-6), no CDR3, stop codons, out-of-frame junctions, or ambiguous translated residues. V3J clonotypes were defined as sequences sharing an identical inferred V gene, J gene, and CDR3 amino acid sequence. The percentage overlap between two repertoires was calculated by dividing the number of shared unique clonotypes by the size of the smaller repertoire. Richness of each repertoire was evaluated using RTK rarefaction, the Chao1 estimator, and Recon v2.1 estimates of unobserved clonotypes. Generation probabilities for all TCRbeta clonotypes obtained by the gDNA method from a handful of donors were computed using OLGA. In its TCRdb copy, this immuneACCESS table keeps in-frame sequences only and misses some clones. Where compared with another copy, unresolved V genes explain less than half of these, and the others have no known cause. V, J and clone size were drawn from that table, and D and trimming were deduced from the DNA. For this sample there are more than 80,000 clones; approximately 61% appear just once. The ten top clones hold around 41% of the sample.

Of note for this clone: Its antigen is still unknown. Per-nucleotide qualities are absent, and no much larger clonotype sits a single base away.

The germline V and J ends show losses of 5 bases and 7 bases respectively, and no gene match explains 5 bases of the junction. From a lookup of the germline V gene (reference sequence), CDR1 and CDR2 are SGHNT and YYREEE. The CDR3 sequence holds 15 residues, the cysteine and phenylalanine included. Only the CDR3 portion is preserved as DNA: 45 bases, with reading frame beginning at the first base. Donors were healthy HIV-negative adults with no recently reported acute infections or vaccinations. Every donor was a Caucasian adult residing in Nashville, Tennessee, USA. CD8 memory samples consisted of magnetically selected CD45RO+ cells combined with CCR7-negative CD45RA+ effector memory (TemRA) cells. After blood collection by leukapheresis, PBMCs were isolated using Ficoll-Histopaque density gradient centrifugation and then cryopreserved in the vapor phase of liquid nitrogen. Analytical flow cytometry was used to check the purity and quantity of every magnetically sorted T cell population. From each sorted fraction, genomic DNA was isolated and quantified by UV absorbance on a Nanodrop 2000c.

Sequencing was performed on memory CD8+ T cells sorted from blood. The intended sense of this specimen's cell subset or site label: CD45RO+ cells pooled with CCR7-negative TemRA cells. The sequence joins TRBV5-4 to TRBJ2-1; 14 of the junction bases match TRBD2. This TCR derives from a man younger than 45 in good health. The DNA sequence reads TGTGCCAGCAGAACCGGGACTAGCGGGAGTAATGAGCAGTTCTTC. Its coded protein is CASRTGTSGSNEQFF.